This T cell receptor beta chain was identified during a study of technical replicates of blood from a handful of donors. The method was immunoSEQ multiplex PCR; TCRdb's version includes in-frame clones alone and lacks a portion of them. The repertoire has roughly 62,000 clones, around 91% of them found once; the top ten carry 3% to 5%. CDR3 length equals 18 residues. Germline V gene data show CDR1 as SGHRS and CDR2 as YFSETQ. After removal of 3 bases from V and 0 bases from J, the junction contained 10 bases not matched to a gene. The specimen was PBMCs. The rearrangement joins TRBV5-1 to TRBJ2-2, with TRBD1 matching over 8 bases. The sequence came from a human donor in good health. Some clones in this sample may be carry-over from other donors' samples. In nucleotides, the CDR3 is TGCGCCAGCAGCTCCCCTGGGCAGGGGGCGTCGAACACCGGGGAGCTGTTTTTT. It specifies CASSSPGQGASNTGELFF. Full variable domain (outside the CDR3, taken from reference TRBV5-1 and TRBJ2-2): KAGVTQTPRYLIKTRGQQVTLSCSPISGHRSVSWYQQTPGQGLQFLFEYFSETQRNKGNFPGRFSGRQFSNSRSEMNVSTLELGDSALYLCASSSPGQGASNTGELFFGEGSRLTVL.